The entry that follows covers one T cell receptor (beta chain) sequence. These data belong to a study of control samples from healthy donors and cancer patients. V lost 6 bases and J lost 4; bases outside the gene matches: 5. This CDR3 is 13 amino acids long. Method: immunoSEQ multiplex PCR; TCRdb's copy keeps in-frame clones and lacks some. The table lists some 120,000 clones, about 93% of them singletons. The chain recombines TRBV12-3 or TRBV12-4 with TRBJ2-5; 7 bases fit TRBD1. The sample consisted of PBMCs. This TCR came from a man aged 45-65 years with head and neck cancer. The CDR3 spells CASRPRGRETQYF. The DNA of the CDR3 is TGTGCCAGCAGGCCCAGGGGGAGAGAGACCCAGTACTTC.